A selection of T cell receptor beta chains follows, all from one sample in a study of PD-L1 blockade in urothelial cancer. Profiling relied on immunoSEQ multiplex PCR, and the TCRdb table lists in-frame clones only, not all of them. This sample has 95,000 or so clones; around nine tenths occur once, and the top ten carry approximately 2%. The sequenced sample was PBMCs, obtained around atezolizumab (anti-PD-L1) treatment. The receptor set was obtained from a man in his sixties with urothelial cancer. The CDR3 runs from the conserved cysteine through the conserved F or W. The order of the fields is V gene, D gene, clone size, J gene, CDR3 length, CDR3 DNA, CDR3 protein. A D gene is named only where the DNA matches it firmly. The listing skips clone size in some rows; elsewhere it reads once, few, many or a size class.

>TRBV7-3|-|-|TRBJ1-2|15
TGTGCCAGCAGCCCCTCCTTGACAGGTGGATATGGCTACACCTTC
CASSPSLTGGYGYTF
>TRBV19|TRBD2|-|TRBJ2-1|16
TGTGCCAGTGGTACGCCCAGACTAGCGGCATACAATGAGCAGTTCTTC
CASGTPRLAAYNEQFF
>TRBV28|-|-|TRBJ1-1|13
TGTGCCAGCAGTTCGAGGGAGAACACTGAAGCTTTCTTT
CASSSRENTEAFF
>TRBV7-9|-|-|TRBJ1-5|15
TGTGCCAGCAGCTTAGTGGGGGGTAACAATCAGCCCCAGCATTTT
CASSLVGGNNQPQHF
>TRBV7-2|TRBD1|-|TRBJ2-5|14
TGTGCCAGCAGCTCAACGACAGGGCTGGAGACCCAGTACTTC
CASSSTTGLETQYF
>TRBV14|TRBD1|-|TRBJ2-1|13
TGTGCCAGCAGCCCATGGACAGGGGATGAGCAGTTCTTC
CASSPWTGDEQFF
>TRBV6-5|TRBD2|-|TRBJ2-1|15
TGTGCCAGCAGCTTTAGCGGGAGGGCGTACAATGAGCAGTTCTTC
CASSFSGRAYNEQFF
>TRBV7-2|-|-|TRBJ2-7|15
TGTGCCAGCAGCTTAGTCGCGGGGCCTACCTACGAGCAGTACTTC
CASSLVAGPTYEQYF
>TRBV6-5|-|-|TRBJ2-2|15
TGTGCCACCGACCCCCAGGGCACGAACACCGGGGAGCTGTTTTTT
CATDPQGTNTGELFF
>TRBV10-3|TRBD1|-|TRBJ1-3|13
TGTGCCACCTTCGACAGGGCAGGAAACACCATATATTTT
CATFDRAGNTIYF
>TRBV27|-|-|TRBJ1-1|15
TGTGCCAGCAGTTTATCGGGACACTCGAACACTGAAGCTTTCTTT
CASSLSGHSNTEAFF
>TRBV4-1|TRBD2|-|TRBJ2-7|14
TGCGCCAGCAGCCAAGGGACTAGTGGTTACGAGCAGTACTTC
CASSQGTSGYEQYF
>TRBV19|-|-|TRBJ2-3|16
TGTGCCAGTAGTATAACGCCGTCAGGGCCCACAGATACGCAGTATTTT
CASSITPSGPTDTQYF
>TRBV5-6|-|-|TRBJ2-5|15
TGTGCCAGCAGCTTGGTGGGCAGCCGCCAAGAGACCCAGTACTTC
CASSLVGSRQETQYF
>TRBV7-2|TRBD2|-|TRBJ2-3|15
TGTGCCAGCAGCCCCGGTGGGCTGGGGGGGGATACGCAGTATTTT
CASSPGGLGGDTQYF
>TRBV30|-|-|TRBJ1-5|14
TGTGCCTGGAGTGTAAAACAGGGATTTCAGCCCCAGCATTTT
CAWSVKQGFQPQHF
>TRBV5-1|-|-|TRBJ2-7|12
TGCGCCAGCAGCACGGGTTCCTACGAGCAGTACTTC
CASSTGSYEQYF
>TRBV4-3|-|-|TRBJ1-5|15
TGCGCCAGCAGCCAAGAGGGGGGATCGGGTCAGCCCCAGCATTTT
CASSQEGGSGQPQHF
>TRBV18|TRBD1|-|TRBJ2-6|17
TGTGCCAGCTCACCGGGACAGGTGCACCTGGGGGCCAACGTCCTGACTTTC
CASSPGQVHLGANVLTF
>TRBV5-4|-|-|TRBJ1-1|14
TGTGCCAGCAGCTTGGGCCCGGGTGAGACTGAAGCTTTCTTT
CASSLGPGETEAFF
>TRBV5-1|TRBD1|once|TRBJ1-1|14
TGCGCCAGCAGCTTACAGGGGGCGCGCACTGAAGCTTTCTTT
CASSLQGARTEAFF
>TRBV28|-|-|TRBJ2-3|12
TGTGCCAGCAGTACAGGGACAGATACGCAGTATTTT
CASSTGTDTQYF
>TRBV7-2|-|-|TRBJ2-2|15
TGTGCCAGCAGCAGAGGAGGGCTTCTCACCGGGGAGCTGTTTTTT
CASSRGGLLTGELFF
>TRBV27|TRBD1|-|TRBJ2-5|14
TGTGCCAGCAGGGGGACAGGGAGGCAAGAGACCCAGTACTTC
CASRGTGRQETQYF
>TRBV5-4|-|-|TRBJ2-4|14
TGTGCCAGCAGCCCGTTCCTAGCCAAAAACATTCAGTACTTC
CASSPFLAKNIQYF
>TRBV19|TRBD1|-|TRBJ1-2|15
TGTGCCAGTAGTGGGGACAGGGGGCGCAATCGTGGCTACACCTTC
CASSGDRGRNRGYTF
>TRBV28|TRBD1|-|TRBJ1-1|14
TGTGCCAGCACCGCCGGGACAGTGAACACTGAAGCTTTCTTT
CASTAGTVNTEAFF
>TRBV6-1|-|-|TRBJ2-7|14
TGTGCCAGCAGTGCGTCAGGGATGCCCTACGAGCAGTACTTC
CASSASGMPYEQYF
>TRBV6-6|TRBD2|-|TRBJ2-3|14
TGTGCCAGCAGCCGACTAGCGGAGTCAGATACGCAGTATTTT
CASSRLAESDTQYF
>TRBV29-1|-|-|TRBJ2-3|13
TGCAGCGTTGAAGTGCTAGACACAGATACGCAGTATTTT
CSVEVLDTDTQYF
>TRBV4-2|-|once|TRBJ2-3|16
TGTGCCAGCAGCCAAGATGGGAGGGGGGGCGCGGATACGCAGTATTTT
CASSQDGRGGADTQYF
>TRBV4-3|-|-|TRBJ1-2|18
TGCGCCAGCAGCCAAGTACTGGGCAGGACACCGACGGGGGATGGCTACACCTTC
CASSQVLGRTPTGDGYTF
>TRBV6-6|TRBD1|-|TRBJ2-3|15
TGTGCCAGCAGTTTGGGACAGGGGGGCACAGATACGCAGTATTTT
CASSLGQGGTDTQYF
>TRBV4-2|TRBD2|-|TRBJ2-1|15
TGTGCCAGCAGAGGGACTAGCGGGGACCCGGGTGAGCAGTTCTTC
CASRGTSGDPGEQFF
>TRBV9|-|few|TRBJ2-1|14
TGTGCCAGCAGCGTAGGCGGGACGGGCGGTGAGCAGTTCTTC
CASSVGGTGGEQFF
>TRBV7-2|-|once|TRBJ1-1|14
TGTGCCAGCAGCTTAGCGGCCGGGGACACTGAAGCTTTCTTT
CASSLAAGDTEAFF